This TCR beta chain was identified during a study of response to subunit inactivated influenza vaccine. MiXCR, run by TCRdb on the RT-PCR reads, gives a single entry per CDR3 protein. The sample comprises 500,000 to 750,000 distinct CDR3 sequences, around 13% of which are singletons, and approximately 10% rests with the top ten. Germline V CDR1 and CDR2: MNHEY, SVGAGI. J lost 2 bases, V lost 5 bases, and 6 bases had no gene match. The CDR3 totals 16 residues. The material sequenced was PBMCs from blood, taken 11 to 12 days after vaccination. The TCR comes from a man aged 50 to 60 who received an inactivated influenza vaccine. The gene calls are TRBV6-5 and TRBJ2-1, with 10 nucleotides matching TRBD2. For the CDR3, the DNA is TGTGCCAGCAGTAACCTCGGGACTAGCGCCTACAATGAGCAGTTCTTC. Its protein is CASSNLGTSAYNEQFF.